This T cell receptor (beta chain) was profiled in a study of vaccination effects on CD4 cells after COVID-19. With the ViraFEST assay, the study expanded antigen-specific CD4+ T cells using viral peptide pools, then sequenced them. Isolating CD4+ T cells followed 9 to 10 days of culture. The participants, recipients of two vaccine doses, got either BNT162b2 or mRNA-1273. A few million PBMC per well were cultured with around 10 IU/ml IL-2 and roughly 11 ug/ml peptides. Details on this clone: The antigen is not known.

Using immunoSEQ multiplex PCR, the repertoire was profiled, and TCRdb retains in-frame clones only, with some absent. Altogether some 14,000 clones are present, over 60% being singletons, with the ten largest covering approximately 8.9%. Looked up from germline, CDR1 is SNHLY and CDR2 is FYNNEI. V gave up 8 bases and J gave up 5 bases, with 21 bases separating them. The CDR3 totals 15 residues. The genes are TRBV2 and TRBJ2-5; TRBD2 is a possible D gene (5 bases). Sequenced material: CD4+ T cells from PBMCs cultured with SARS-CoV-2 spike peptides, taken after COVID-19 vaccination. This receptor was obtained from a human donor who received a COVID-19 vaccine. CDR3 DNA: TGTGCCAGCGGGCCTTCCGGACTCCCACGGGAGACCCAGTACTTC. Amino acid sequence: CASGPSGLPRETQYF.